This is a list of T cell receptor beta chains from one sample in a study of blood T cell repertoires in COVID-19. Assay: immunoSEQ multiplex PCR; the TCRdb copy retains only in-frame clones and omits some. This table has about 200,000 clones, approximately 81% appearing once. The sequencing sample was made of peripheral blood. The receptors shown here come from a woman of 80 years or more with acute or convalescent COVID-19. Both conserved end residues are part of each CDR3. Fields, in order: V gene, CDR3 protein.

v_call: TRBV24-1
cdr3_aa: CATSDDTNTEAFF

v_call: TRBV3-1/TRBV3-2
cdr3_aa: CASSASGGRVYNEQFF

v_call: TRBV6-2/TRBV6-3
cdr3_aa: CASSYLGEITEAFF

v_call: TRBV5-1
cdr3_aa: CASSFGWNTEAFF

v_call: TRBV28
cdr3_aa: CASSLAENTEAFF

v_call: TRBV7-2
cdr3_aa: CASSLGPGTVNEQFF

v_call: TRBV27
cdr3_aa: CASSHASRTSAKYEQYF

v_call: TRBV11-2
cdr3_aa: CASGSGTDRPAFF

v_call: TRBV27
cdr3_aa: CASSFGQGGVYEQYF

v_call: TRBV6-5
cdr3_aa: CASTVDRGGNTIYF

v_call: TRBV18
cdr3_aa: CASSLQSGSPTDTQYF

v_call: TRBV7-9
cdr3_aa: CASSLGTEQFF

v_call: TRBV5-8
cdr3_aa: CASSLQGSRSGYTF

v_call: TRBV3-1/TRBV3-2
cdr3_aa: CASSHSSGTSDEQYF

v_call: TRBV7-9
cdr3_aa: CASSTPSGVTDTQYF

v_call: TRBV20-1
cdr3_aa: CSAWGGSSQYF

v_call: TRBV2
cdr3_aa: CASSGQLSGNTIYF

v_call: TRBV6-4
cdr3_aa: CASRRQFAYEQYF

v_call: TRBV7-9
cdr3_aa: CASSLAGTSGHEQYF

v_call: TRBV5-8
cdr3_aa: CASSLIKQGRETQYF

v_call: TRBV5-1
cdr3_aa: CASSLLDRVRDEQYF

v_call: TRBV7-2
cdr3_aa: CASSLARGGVMNTEAFF

v_call: TRBV5-1
cdr3_aa: CASSSGQGGGKLFF

v_call: TRBV7-9
cdr3_aa: CASSFGQNSNQPQHF

v_call: TRBV7-3
cdr3_aa: CASSSPKTSTDTQYF

v_call: TRBV5-4
cdr3_aa: CASSLEGGRYGYTF

v_call: TRBV29-1
cdr3_aa: CSATSGITEQFF

v_call: TRBV27
cdr3_aa: CASSLYGTSGEEQFF

v_call: TRBV28
cdr3_aa: CASSFWGRGQGSYEQYF

v_call: TRBV5-1
cdr3_aa: CASLKEGDSLLDEQFF

v_call: TRBV7-9
cdr3_aa: CASSSGDSYGYTF

v_call: TRBV9
cdr3_aa: CASSVRGDGTGELFF

v_call: TRBV3-1/TRBV3-2
cdr3_aa: CASSQRAGVIGELFF

v_call: TRBV10-3
cdr3_aa: CAISGGSNEKLFF

v_call: TRBV5-1
cdr3_aa: CASSVGTGSYEQYF

v_call: TRBV18
cdr3_aa: CASSPSANYGYTF

v_call: TRBV6-5
cdr3_aa: CASSLTRDFSNQPQHF

v_call: TRBV27
cdr3_aa: CASSPGTGGSPLHF

v_call: TRBV24-1
cdr3_aa: CATSDFSIQIHNEQFF

v_call: TRBV19
cdr3_aa: CASSPLGQGYGYTF

v_call: TRBV30
cdr3_aa: CAWSPLVRVTEAFF

v_call: TRBV3-1/TRBV3-2
cdr3_aa: CASSQRLTGGGYTF

v_call: TRBV5-1
cdr3_aa: CASSFGQARNTIYF

v_call: TRBV3-1/TRBV3-2
cdr3_aa: CASSQGRERQPQHF

v_call: TRBV6-5
cdr3_aa: CASSSRVEGNIQYF

v_call: TRBV5-1
cdr3_aa: CASSLNRDGGYTF

v_call: TRBV3-1/TRBV3-2
cdr3_aa: CASSQAETTEAFF

v_call: TRBV4-2
cdr3_aa: CASSQDSPWTGGNYGYTF

v_call: TRBV6-5
cdr3_aa: CASSLSSGGTQETQYF

v_call: TRBV5-1
cdr3_aa: CASNPSGTSSYNEQFF

v_call: TRBV25-1
cdr3_aa: CASSRGQGEAFF

v_call: TRBV9
cdr3_aa: CASSAREGVVQETQYF

v_call: TRBV19
cdr3_aa: CASRLSVTGGGRTEAFF

v_call: TRBV3-1/TRBV3-2
cdr3_aa: CASMFEGVPETQYF

v_call: TRBV6-1
cdr3_aa: CASSELGTTEKLFF

v_call: TRBV9
cdr3_aa: CASSVGARGGRAEGETQYF